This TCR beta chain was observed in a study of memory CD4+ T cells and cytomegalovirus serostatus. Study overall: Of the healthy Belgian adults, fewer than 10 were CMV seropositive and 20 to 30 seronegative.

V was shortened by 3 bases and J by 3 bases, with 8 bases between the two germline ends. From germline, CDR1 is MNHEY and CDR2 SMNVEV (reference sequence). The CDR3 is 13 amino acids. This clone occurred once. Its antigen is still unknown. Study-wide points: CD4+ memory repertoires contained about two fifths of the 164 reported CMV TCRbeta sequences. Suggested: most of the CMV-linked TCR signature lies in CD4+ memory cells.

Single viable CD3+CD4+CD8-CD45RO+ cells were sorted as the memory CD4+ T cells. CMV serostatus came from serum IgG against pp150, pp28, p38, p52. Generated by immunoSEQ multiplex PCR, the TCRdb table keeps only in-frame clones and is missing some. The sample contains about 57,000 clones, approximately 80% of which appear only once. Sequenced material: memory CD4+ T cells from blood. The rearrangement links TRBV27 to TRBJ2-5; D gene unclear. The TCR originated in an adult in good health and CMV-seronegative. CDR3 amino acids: CASSFGRKETQYF. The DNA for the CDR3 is TGTGCCAGCAGTTTCGGTCGAAAAGAGACCCAGTACTTC.